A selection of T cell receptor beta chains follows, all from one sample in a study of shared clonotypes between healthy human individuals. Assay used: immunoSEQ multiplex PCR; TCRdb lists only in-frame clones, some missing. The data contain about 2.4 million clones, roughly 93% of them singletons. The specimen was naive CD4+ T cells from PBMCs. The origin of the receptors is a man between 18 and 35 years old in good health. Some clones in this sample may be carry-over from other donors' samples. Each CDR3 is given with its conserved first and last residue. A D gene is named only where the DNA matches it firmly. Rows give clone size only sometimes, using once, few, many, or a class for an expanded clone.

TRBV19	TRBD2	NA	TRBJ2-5	TGTGCCAGTAGTAAGGTAGCGGGAGAAGAGACCCAGTACTTC	CASSKVAGEETQYF
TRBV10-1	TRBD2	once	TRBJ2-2	TGCGCCAGCAGTAGCGGGAGTCGTGCCGGGGAGCTGTTTTTT	CASSSGSRAGELFF
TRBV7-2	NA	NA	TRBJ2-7	TGTGCCAGCAGCTTAGGCCCGGGTTCCTACGAGCAGTACTTC	CASSLGPGSYEQYF
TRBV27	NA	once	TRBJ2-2	TGTGCCAGCTCAGGACTTCGGGGTACCGGGGAGCTGTTTTTT	CASSGLRGTGELFF
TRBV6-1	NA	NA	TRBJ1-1	TGTGCCAGCGGAGGGGCAGGGAGGAAAAACACTGAAGCTTTCTTT	CASGGAGRKNTEAFF
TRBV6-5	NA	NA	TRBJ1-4	TGTGCCAGCAGTTACTCGATCCCCACTAATGAAAAACTGTTTTTT	CASSYSIPTNEKLFF
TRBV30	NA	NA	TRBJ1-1	TGTGCCTGGAGTCACGCAGCTGAAGCTTTCTTT	CAWSHAAEAFF
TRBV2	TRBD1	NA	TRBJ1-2	TGTGCCAGCAGTGAATCTAGGGGACAGGTGCTTGGCTACACCTTC	CASSESRGQVLGYTF
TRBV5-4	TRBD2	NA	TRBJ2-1	TGTGCCAGCAGCTTGGGGACTAGCGGGTCCTCCTACAATGAGCAGTTCTTC	CASSLGTSGSSYNEQFF
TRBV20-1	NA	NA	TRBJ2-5	TGCAGTGCCCAATTCCGGATGTCCCAGTACTTC	CSAQFRMSQYF
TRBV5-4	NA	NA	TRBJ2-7	TGTGCCAGCAGCTTGAGTTCTAATGGGGGCTACGAGCAGTACTTC	CASSLSSNGGYEQYF
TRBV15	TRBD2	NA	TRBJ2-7	TGTGCCACCAGCCCTCCGGGGCTAGCGGGAGGTTACGAGCAGTACTTC	CATSPPGLAGGYEQYF
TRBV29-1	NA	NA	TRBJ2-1	TGCAGCGCTACCCCGGGCTATGAGCAGTTCTTC	CSATPGYEQFF
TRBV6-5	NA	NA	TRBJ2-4	TGTGCCAGCAGTTTGGGTGGGGCCCCCAAAAACATTCAGTACTTC	CASSLGGAPKNIQYF
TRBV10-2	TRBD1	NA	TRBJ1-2	TGCGCCATGGCAGAGGGGGCTTCAAATGGCTATGGCTACACCTTC	CAMAEGASNGYGYTF
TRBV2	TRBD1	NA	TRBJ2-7	TGTGCCTCACAGGGGGCGGATAAATCCTACGAGCAGTACTTC	CASQGADKSYEQYF
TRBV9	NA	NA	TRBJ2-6	TGTGCCAGCAGCGCAGCTGTGGGGGCTGGGGCCAACGTCCTGACTTTC	CASSAAVGAGANVLTF
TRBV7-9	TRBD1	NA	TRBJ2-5	TGTGCCAGCAGCTTGGACGACAGGGGGCGATGGGAGACCCAGTACTTC	CASSLDDRGRWETQYF
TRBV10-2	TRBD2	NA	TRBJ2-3	TGCGCCAGCAGTGAGGCTAGCGGAACCTGGGATACGCAGTATTTT	CASSEASGTWDTQYF
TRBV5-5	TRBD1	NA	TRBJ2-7	TGTGCCAGCAGCCAACGGGACAGGGGGAGCTACGAGCAGTACTTC	CASSQRDRGSYEQYF
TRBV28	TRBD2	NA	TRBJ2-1	TGTGCCAGCAGTTTTTCTTCAGCGGGAGCGCTAGAGCAGTTCTTC	CASSFSSAGALEQFF
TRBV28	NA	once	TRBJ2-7	TGTGCCAGCAGCCCCCTAGCGACCGCCTCCTACGAGCAGTACTTC	CASSPLATASYEQYF
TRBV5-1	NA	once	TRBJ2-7	TGCGCCAGCAGCTGGTCCGGGACACCTGCCTACGAGCAGTACTTC	CASSWSGTPAYEQYF
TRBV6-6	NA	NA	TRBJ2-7	TGTGCCAGCAGTTACTCGGCAGACCCGGGTAACGAGTACTTC	CASSYSADPGNEYF
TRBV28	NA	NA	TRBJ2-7	TGTGCCAGCAGTCTGAAGCAGGGGGGTTCATACGAGCAGTACTTC	CASSLKQGGSYEQYF
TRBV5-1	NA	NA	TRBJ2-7	TGCGCCAGCAGCACTGGGACTGTGGAATTGGACGAGCAGTACTTC	CASSTGTVELDEQYF
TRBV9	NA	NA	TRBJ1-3	TGTGCCAGCAGCGGGCAGGGGATCCACTCTGGAAACACCATATATTTT	CASSGQGIHSGNTIYF
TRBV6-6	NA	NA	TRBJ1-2	TGTGCCAGCAGTCCCGGAGGTGGCTACACCTTC	CASSPGGGYTF
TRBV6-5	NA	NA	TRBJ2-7	TGTGCCAGCAGTTACTCGAGTGCAGGCTGGGAGCAGTACTTC	CASSYSSAGWEQYF
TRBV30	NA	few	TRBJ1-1	TGTGCCGGCTCAGGGAGCGGAACTGAAGCTTTCTTT	CAGSGSGTEAFF